Following are 14 T cell receptor beta chains from one sample sequenced in a study of cytomegalovirus exposure and HLA in healthy donors. The PCR was carried out with 60 Vbeta primers and 13 Jbeta primers. TCRdb's copy holds only in-frame clones and misses some; the assay was immunoSEQ multiplex PCR. This sample has roughly 240,000 clones, with more than 75% found just once. The sequenced sample consisted of PBMCs. The receptors stem from a girl aged 2 to 10 in good health and CMV-seronegative.

This chain connects TRBV12-5 to TRBJ2-7; D remains ambiguous. The CDR3 has 15 residues. The ends were cut back, 4 bases at V and 3 bases at J, with 16 bases in the middle. Germline loops: CDR1 LGHNT, CDR2 FRNRAP. As DNA, the CDR3 is TGTGCTAGTGGTTCCTCGCCTATGCTAGGCTACGAGCAGTACTTC. Encoded protein: CASGSSPMLGYEQYF.

The CDR3: CASSDIPQGGDGYTF. The CDR3 nucleotides read TGTGCCAGCAGTGACATACCACAGGGAGGGGATGGCTACACCTTC. The rearrangement uses TRBV6-1 and TRBJ1-2; D perhaps matches TRBD1 (6 bases). The germline V gene has CDR1 MNHNS and CDR2 SASEGT. V was shortened by 3 bases and J by 6 bases, with 17 bases between the two germline ends. The CDR3 sequence is 15 residues long.

V usage is TRBV5-1 and J usage is TRBJ2-1; 8 nucleotides line up with TRBD1. Germline V lookup: CDR1 SGHRS, CDR2 YFSETQ. This CDR3 is 15 amino acids long. Trimming at V came to 3 bases and at J to 2 bases, leaving 4 bases not matched to a gene. The CDR3 DNA is TGCGCCAGCAGCTCCGGGACAGGTCCCTACAATGAGCAGTTCTTC. Residues: CASSSGTGPYNEQFF.

In its sample, this clone was seen once. The chain employs TRBV27 and TRBJ1-2; 8 bases agree with TRBD1. Per germline, CDR1 MNHEY and CDR2 SMNVEV (reference sequence). V trimming: 1 base; J trimming: 4 bases; junction bases outside the gene matches: 5. This CDR3 has 15 residues. The CDR3 nucleotides read TGTGCCAGCAGTTTATTCGGACAGGGAAGCTATGGCTACACCTTC. It yields the protein CASSLFGQGSYGYTF.

This chain joins TRBV5-1 and TRBJ1-2, with 10 bases identical to TRBD1. Germline values: CDR1 SGHRS, CDR2 YFSETQ. The CDR3 consists of 15 residues. The V segment lost 4 bases and the J segment 4 bases; nucleotides outside the gene matches: 7. The CDR3 DNA is TGCGCCAGCAGCCAGGGGACAGGGGACGGCTATGGCTACACCTTC. Its translation: CASSQGTGDGYGYTF. Filled out from reference TRBV5-1 and TRBJ1-2, the complete variable domain reads KAGVTQTPRYLIKTRGQQVTLSCSPISGHRSVSWYQQTPGQGLQFLFEYFSETQRNKGNFPGRFSGRQFSNSRSEMNVSTLELGDSALYLCASSQGTGDGYGYTFGSGTRLTVV.

This clone occurred once. The J gene is TRBJ2-2, the V gene TRBV6-5, with TRBD2 identical over 9 bases. The germline V gene encodes CDR1 MNHEY and CDR2 SVGAGI. The trim removed 6 bases at V and 5 bases at J, leaving 4 bases unmatched. The length of the CDR3 is 14 residues. CDR3 sequence (DNA): TGTGCCAGCAGCTTAGCGGGGGATACCGGGGAGCTGTTTTTT. Protein product: CASSLAGDTGELFF.

The chain combines TRBV7-9 with TRBJ2-7, with D hard to call. The CDR3 extends over 12 amino acids. CDR1 is SEHNR, CDR2 FQNEAQ, per germline (reference sequence). Trimming pared 3 bases from V and 3 bases from J, leaving 6 bases between. CDR3 loop: CASSFKNYEQYF. The CDR3, as DNA: TGTGCCAGCAGCTTTAAAAACTACGAGCAGTACTTC.

The rearrangement joins TRBV6-5 to TRBJ2-3; 13 positions agree with TRBD2. Germline V CDR1 and CDR2: MNHEY, SVGAGI. Trimming at V came to 4 bases and at J to 2 bases, leaving 3 bases not matched to a gene. This CDR3 spans 16 amino acids. The CDR3 here is CASSFGLAGDTDTQYF. DNA for the CDR3: TGTGCCAGCAGTTTTGGACTAGCGGGGGACACAGATACGCAGTATTTT.

This rearrangement joins TRBV20-1 to TRBJ1-2; D is ambiguous. Germline V gene sequence: CDR1 DFQATT, CDR2 SNEGSKA (reference sequence). The CDR3 sequence is 11 residues long. V was cut by 4 bases and J by 5 bases, with 8 bases left in between. The CDR3 loop reads CSAMGAYGYTF. The DNA of the CDR3 is TGCAGTGCTATGGGAGCGTATGGCTACACCTTC.

The rearrangement links TRBV6-7 to TRBJ2-1, with D perhaps matching TRBD1 (6 bases). TRBV6-7 is recorded as an ORF, its role being uncertain. The CDR3 spans 13 residues. V gave up 5 bases and J gave up 10 bases, with 15 bases separating them. The CDR3, as DNA: TGTGCCAGCAGTGCCCCCTTCCAGGGGGAGCAGTTCTTC. It codes for CASSAPFQGEQFF.

The chain has TRBV6-1 and TRBJ1-2; 7 bases map to TRBD1. Germline CDR1 MNHNS, CDR2 SASEGT. The CDR3 is 14 amino acids. V gave up 0 bases and J gave up 6 bases; unmatched junction bases: 4. CDR3: CASSEASRGNGYTF. In nucleotides, the CDR3 is TGTGCCAGCAGTGAAGCGTCCAGGGGGAATGGCTACACCTTC.

This sequence joins TRBV30 and TRBJ2-7; TRBD2 aligns across 9 bases. The trim removed 2 bases at V and 9 bases at J, leaving 17 bases unmatched. The CDR3 has 16 residues. Per the germline V gene, CDR1 is GTSNPN and CDR2 is SVGIG (reference sequence). The CDR3 loop reads CAWSPDGFSAGGWQYF. DNA for the CDR3: TGTGCCTGGAGTCCAGATGGATTCTCGGCGGGAGGGTGGCAGTACTTC.

V is TRBV5-1 and J is TRBJ2-5, with TRBD1 as a possible D gene (6 bases). V was pared by 4 bases and J by 5 bases, with 18 bases between. There are 15 residues in the CDR3. Germline V CDR1 and CDR2: SGHRS, YFSETQ. The CDR3 loop reads CASSKIGPRGETQYF. The CDR3 DNA sequence: TGCGCCAGCAGCAAAATAGGACCAAGGGGGGAGACCCAGTACTTC.

The chain is built from TRBV18 and TRBJ2-1; D is uncertain. Germline lookup yields CDR1 KGHSH and CDR2 LQKENI. The CDR3 covers 12 residues. Trimming cost V 3 bases and J 8 bases, with 8 bases left between them. CDR3 residues: CASSPTLDEQFF. In nucleotides, the CDR3 is TGTGCCAGCTCACCCACATTGGATGAGCAGTTCTTC.